This TCR beta chain was sequenced during a study of CD8 T cells in Susac syndrome. Looking at the study overall: Patients with Susac syndrome, at blood draw, were therapy-naive, on corticosteroids, or on intravenous immunoglobulin alone.

TCR beta sequencing covered blood CD8+ and CD4+ T cells. The V gene's germline CDR1 is MNHEY and CDR2 SVGAGI. CDR3 length: 14 residues. With 0 bases removed from V and 6 bases from J, the gap between germline ends came to 8 bases. Random hexamers were used to reverse transcribe roughly 0.5 to 1 ug of RNA. TCRdb processed the immunoSEQ multiplex PCR reads anew with MiXCR; each CDR3 protein has one entry. The sample has some 110,000 distinct CDR3 sequences, just under 95% seen once; the top ten hold about 0.3%. General observations from the study: Roughly 5 Susac-specific public clones appeared in CD8+ TEMRA repertoires, and under 20 in total CD8+ repertoires.

Remarks on this clonotype: The antigen is unknown.

The chain couples TRBV6-5 to TRBJ2-2; D is unclear. The sequence came from a human donor with Susac syndrome. Sequenced sample: CD8+ T cells from PBMCs. CDR3 region: CASSYSYVAGELFF. Written as DNA, the CDR3 is TGTGCCAGCAGTTACTCGTACGTGGCCGGGGAGCTGTTTTTT.